Given below is one TCR beta chain in context. The CDR3 covers 16 residues. Trimming at V came to 4 bases and at J to 0 bases, leaving 8 bases not matched to a gene. Germline V lookup: CDR1 SGHRS, CDR2 YFSETQ. The data are from a study of blood T cell repertoires in COVID-19. Study background: In each case, the material was cDNA or gDNA derived from T cells, B-cell-depleted T cells, or PBMCs.

Authors' data handling: From reference gene primer amplification, estimates of nucleated cell counts were derived. The protocol was immunoSEQ multiplex PCR, while the TCRdb copy is restricted to in-frame clones and leaves out a portion. That table is the source of V, J and clone size, and D and trimming were worked out from the DNA. The repertoire holds 95,000 to 100,000 clones, with roughly 92% as singletons. The TCR originated in a man aged 50 to 60 with active COVID-19. The chain links TRBV5-1 to TRBJ1-2; the match to TRBD1 covers 8 bases. The specimen sequenced was peripheral blood. The CDR3 DNA follows: TGCGCCAGCAGCAAGGATTTACAGGGGGCTAACTATGGCTACACCTTC. Translating it yields CASSKDLQGANYGYTF. Full variable domain (outside the CDR3, taken from reference TRBV5-1 and TRBJ1-2): KAGVTQTPRYLIKTRGQQVTLSCSPISGHRSVSWYQQTPGQGLQFLFEYFSETQRNKGNFPGRFSGRQFSNSRSEMNVSTLELGDSALYLCASSKDLQGANYGYTFGSGTRLTVV.